The present T cell receptor beta chain was sequenced within a study of T-cell reconstitution after alpha-beta-depleted transplantation in children. TCRbeta library construction was performed incorporating unique molecular identifiers. TCRdb ran MiXCR on the PCR reads and lists one entry per CDR3 protein. The top ten clones hold around 21% of a sample with 80,000 to 100,000 distinct CDR3 sequences, around 22% of them seen once. The CDR3 spans 15 residues. V gave up 4 bases and J gave up 3 bases, with 13 bases separating them. Germline CDR1 and CDR2: MNHEY and SVGAGI. The source material was PBMCs, sampled before TCRalphabeta/CD19-depleted stem cell transplant. The TCR sequence derives from a boy between 2 and 10 years old with acute lymphoblastic leukemia, due to receive a stem cell transplant. The rearrangement links TRBV6-5 to TRBJ2-1; no clear D gene. Here the CDR3 reads CASSSYTEHYNEQFF. CDR3 bases: TGTGCCAGCAGTTCGTACACAGAACACTACAATGAGCAGTTCTTC.